These T cell receptor beta chains were read from a single sample in a study of T-cell reconstitution after alpha-beta-depleted transplantation in children. TCRdb analysed the PCR reads with MiXCR anew, one entry per CDR3 protein. This table has some 400,000 distinct CDR3 sequences, about a fifth appearing once. The sequences come from PBMCs from the stem cell graft donor, collected from the stem cell graft. These TCRs come from a human donor who donated a stem cell graft to a child with acute myeloid leukemia. Both conserved end residues are part of each CDR3. The order of the fields is CDR3 DNA, CDR3 protein, D gene, CDR3 length, V gene, clone size, J gene. D genes are given only for firm matches. Some rows have no size entry. The others give once, few or many, or a class for an expanded clone.

TGCAGCGTTGTAGAGGAGGCAGATACGCAGTATTTT,CSVVEEADTQYF,.,12,TRBV29-1,.,TRBJ2-3
TGCGCCAGCAGCACCTACCTTAGCTCCTACAATGAGCAGTTCTTC,CASSTYLSSYNEQFF,.,15,TRBV5-1,.,TRBJ2-1
TGCAGTGCTAGAGAAGGGGGGGGGAACACTGAAGCTTTCTTT,CSAREGGGNTEAFF,.,14,TRBV20-1,.,TRBJ1-1
TGTGCCAGCCTGACACAACTCTACAATGAGCAGTTCTTC,CASLTQLYNEQFF,.,13,TRBV12-3/TRBV12-4,many,TRBJ2-1
TGCAGTGCTAGGCCGACTAGCGGATCCTACGAGCAGTACTTC,CSARPTSGSYEQYF,TRBD2,14,TRBV20-1,few,TRBJ2-7
TGTGCCAGCAGCTTAAGGACCTCAGATACGCAGTATTTT,CASSLRTSDTQYF,.,13,TRBV7-2,few,TRBJ2-3
TGCAGTGCTACTTCCGGGACTAGTTACAATGAGCAGTTCTTC,CSATSGTSYNEQFF,TRBD2,14,TRBV20-1,.,TRBJ2-1
TGTGCCAGCAGGAAAGTCGAGACCCAGTACTTC,CASRKVETQYF,.,11,TRBV6-5,.,TRBJ2-5
TGTGCCAGCAGTCCCGGGAGACTAGCGCGTCACAATGAGCAGTTCTTC,CASSPGRLARHNEQFF,TRBD2,16,TRBV12-3/TRBV12-4,few,TRBJ2-1
TGTGCCAGCAGTTTTGGAGACGCCCTTAATGAAAAACTGTTTTTT,CASSFGDALNEKLFF,.,15,TRBV12-3/TRBV12-4,.,TRBJ1-4
TGTGCCAGCAGTGAGGGACAGGGGACGGGAGAGCGCCCCTACAATGAGCAGTTCTTC,CASSEGQGTGERPYNEQFF,TRBD1,19,TRBV25-1,.,TRBJ2-1
TGTGCCAGCAAGGACAGGGGCGTAAGAACCGGGGAGCTGTTTTTT,CASKDRGVRTGELFF,TRBD1,15,TRBV27,.,TRBJ2-2
TGTGCCAGCAGTCTGCGCCGACAGGGAAATCAGCCCCAGCATTTT,CASSLRRQGNQPQHF,TRBD1,15,TRBV28,.,TRBJ1-5
TGTGCCAGCAGTTTATATCCTAGCGGGACCCTCTACAATGAGCAGTTCTTC,CASSLYPSGTLYNEQFF,TRBD2,17,TRBV28,.,TRBJ2-1
TGCGCCAGCAGCTTGTTCTTACGGGAGGGCCGAGAAGGAGAGACCCAGTACTTC,CASSLFLREGREGETQYF,TRBD2,18,TRBV5-1,.,TRBJ2-5
TGCAGCGTTTTAACTCCCAGCCAAGAGCAGTACTTC,CSVLTPSQEQYF,.,12,TRBV29-1,many,TRBJ2-7
TGTGCCACCAGTGATTTGGAGTTAGGGGGCACAGATACGCAGTATTTT,CATSDLELGGTDTQYF,.,16,TRBV24-1,few,TRBJ2-3
TGTGCCAGCAGCCCTAGACTCCGAGGAGGCGAGCAGTACTTC,CASSPRLRGGEQYF,.,14,TRBV7-9,few,TRBJ2-7
TGTGCCAGCAGTTTCAGGGAGACAGCGACCTACGAGCAGTACTTC,CASSFRETATYEQYF,.,15,TRBV12-3/TRBV12-4,few,TRBJ2-7
TGTGCCAGCAGTTTAGCAAACCCACCCTTTCACGAGCAGTACTTC,CASSLANPPFHEQYF,.,15,TRBV12-3/TRBV12-4,many,TRBJ2-7
TGTGCCAGCAGCTCCCCCCGGACAGGGAACAATGAGCAGTTCTTC,CASSSPRTGNNEQFF,TRBD1,15,TRBV12-3/TRBV12-4,few,TRBJ2-1
TGCGCCAGCAGCCAAGAAAAACAGACCTCCAATGAGCAGTTCTTC,CASSQEKQTSNEQFF,.,15,TRBV4-3,many,TRBJ2-1
TGTGCCAGCAGTTTATCGAAGGGGACTCCCTACGAGCAGTACTTC,CASSLSKGTPYEQYF,.,15,TRBV27,many,TRBJ2-7
TGTGCCAGCAGACAGGGGTCTGAGCAGTTCTTC,CASRQGSEQFF,TRBD1,11,TRBV12-3/TRBV12-4,many,TRBJ2-1
TGTGCCAGCAGCGTAACTAGCGGGGCGTACAATGAGCAGTTCTTC,CASSVTSGAYNEQFF,TRBD2,15,TRBV7-2,.,TRBJ2-1
TGTGCCATCAGCGGAGGAGCCTACGAGCAGTACTTC,CAISGGAYEQYF,.,12,TRBV10-3,.,TRBJ2-7
TGTGCCAGCAGTTATGGTTGGGGGGGCGCCGACTATGGCTACACCTTC,CASSYGWGGADYGYTF,.,16,TRBV6-5,few,TRBJ1-2
TGTGCCAGCAGTTTGTATAGCGGGACTGATTACGAGCAGTACTTC,CASSLYSGTDYEQYF,TRBD2,15,TRBV27,many,TRBJ2-7
TGCAGCGTTCCTCAGGGAGGGGAGCAGTTCTTC,CSVPQGGEQFF,TRBD2,11,TRBV29-1,.,TRBJ2-1
TGTGCCAGCAAGTCCGGGACTATAGACTACGAGCAGTACTTC,CASKSGTIDYEQYF,TRBD2,14,TRBV28,.,TRBJ2-7
TGTGCCAGCAGCCGAACCCCCGGGCAAATTGATGGCTACACCTTC,CASSRTPGQIDGYTF,.,15,TRBV5-6,.,TRBJ1-2
TGCGCCAGCAGCTTGTTCCCCACCAACAATGAGCAGTTCTTC,CASSLFPTNNEQFF,.,14,TRBV5-1,medium-sized,TRBJ2-1
TGTGCCAGCAGTTCTTGGACCAGTGGCAATGAGCAGTTCTTC,CASSSWTSGNEQFF,.,14,TRBV12-3/TRBV12-4,few,TRBJ2-1
TGTGCCACCAGTGTCCGGGTTGGGCTACTTCATGAGCAGTTCTTC,CATSVRVGLLHEQFF,.,15,TRBV24-1,few,TRBJ2-1
TGTGCCAGCAGCCGCCCCGGACTAGCGGGAGTCTCCTACGAGCAGTACTTC,CASSRPGLAGVSYEQYF,TRBD2,17,TRBV12-3/TRBV12-4,.,TRBJ2-7
TGCGCCAGCAGCTTGCGGTATAGGGCCGCGCAAGAGACCCAGTACTTC,CASSLRYRAAQETQYF,.,16,TRBV5-1,.,TRBJ2-5
TGCAGTGCTGTACTAGCGGGAGGCCCAGATACGCAGTATTTT,CSAVLAGGPDTQYF,TRBD2,14,TRBV20-1,many,TRBJ2-3
TGTGCCACCAGTGATTTCCGGGTGGGTGAGCAGTTCTTC,CATSDFRVGEQFF,.,13,TRBV24-1,few,TRBJ2-1
TGCAGCGTTGAAGATCGTCAGGGGAACACCGGGGAGCTGTTTTTT,CSVEDRQGNTGELFF,.,15,TRBV29-1,.,TRBJ2-2
TGCAGCGTTGAGGGTCGGGAGTCGAGGGAGCAGTACTTC,CSVEGRESREQYF,.,13,TRBV29-1,.,TRBJ2-7